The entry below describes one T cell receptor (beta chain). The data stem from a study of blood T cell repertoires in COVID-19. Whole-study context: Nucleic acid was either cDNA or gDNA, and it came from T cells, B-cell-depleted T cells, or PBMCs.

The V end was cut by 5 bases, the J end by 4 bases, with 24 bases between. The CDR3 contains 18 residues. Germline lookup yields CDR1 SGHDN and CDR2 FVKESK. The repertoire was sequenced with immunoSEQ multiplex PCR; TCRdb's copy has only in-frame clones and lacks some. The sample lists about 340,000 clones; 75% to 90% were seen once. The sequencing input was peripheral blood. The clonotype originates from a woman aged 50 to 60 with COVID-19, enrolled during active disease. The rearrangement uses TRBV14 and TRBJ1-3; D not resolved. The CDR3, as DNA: TGTGCCAGCAGCATCACCAAAAAGAACGAAGAGTTCGGAAACACCATATATTTT. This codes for CASSITKKNEEFGNTIYF. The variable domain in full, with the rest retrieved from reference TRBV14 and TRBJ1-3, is EAGVTQFPSHSVIEKGQTVTLRCDPISGHDNLYWYRRVMGKEIKFLLHFVKESKQDESGMPNNRFLAERTGGTYSTLKVQPAELEDSGVYFCASSITKKNEEFGNTIYFGEGSWLTVV.